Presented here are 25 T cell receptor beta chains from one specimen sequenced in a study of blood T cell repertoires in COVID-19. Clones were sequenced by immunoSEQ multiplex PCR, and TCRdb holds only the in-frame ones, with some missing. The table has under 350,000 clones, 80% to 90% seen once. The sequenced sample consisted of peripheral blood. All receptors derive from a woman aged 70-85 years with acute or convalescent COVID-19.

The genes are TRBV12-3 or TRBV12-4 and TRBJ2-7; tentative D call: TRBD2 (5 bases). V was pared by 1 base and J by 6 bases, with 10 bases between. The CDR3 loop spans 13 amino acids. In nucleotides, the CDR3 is TGTGCCAGCAGTTTAGATGGAGGAGCCGAGCAGTACTTC. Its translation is CASSLDGGAEQYF.

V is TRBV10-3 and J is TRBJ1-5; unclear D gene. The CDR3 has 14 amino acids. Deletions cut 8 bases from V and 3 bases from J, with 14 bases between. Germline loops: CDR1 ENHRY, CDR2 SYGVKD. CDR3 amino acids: CAIRGREDNQPQHF. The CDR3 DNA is TGTGCCATCCGAGGAAGGGAGGACAATCAGCCCCAGCATTTT.

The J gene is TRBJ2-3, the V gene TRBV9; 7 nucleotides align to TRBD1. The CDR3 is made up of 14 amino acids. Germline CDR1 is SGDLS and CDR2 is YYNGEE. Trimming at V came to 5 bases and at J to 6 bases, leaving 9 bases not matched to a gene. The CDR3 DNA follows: TGTGCCAGCAGTGCCAGGGGGTTCTCCGATACGCAGTATTTT. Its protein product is CASSARGFSDTQYF.

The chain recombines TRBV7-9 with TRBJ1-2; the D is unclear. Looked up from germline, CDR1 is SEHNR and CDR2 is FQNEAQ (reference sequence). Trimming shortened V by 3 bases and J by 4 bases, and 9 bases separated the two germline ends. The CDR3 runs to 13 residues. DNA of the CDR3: TGTGCCAGCAGCTTGGAGGGTTTCTATGGCTACACCTTC. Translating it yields CASSLEGFYGYTF. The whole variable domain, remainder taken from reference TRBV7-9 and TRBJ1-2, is DTGVSQNPRHKITKRGQNVTFRCDPISEHNRLYWYRQTLGQGPEFLTYFQNEAQLEKSRLLSDRFSAERPKGSFSTLEIQRTEQGDSAMYLCASSLEGFYGYTFGSGTRLTVV.

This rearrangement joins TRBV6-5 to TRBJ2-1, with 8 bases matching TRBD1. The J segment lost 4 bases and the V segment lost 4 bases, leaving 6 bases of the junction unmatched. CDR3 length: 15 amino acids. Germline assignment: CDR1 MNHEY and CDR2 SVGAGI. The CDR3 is CASSFTGGKYNEQFF. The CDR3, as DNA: TGTGCCAGCAGTTTTACAGGGGGGAAATACAATGAGCAGTTCTTC.

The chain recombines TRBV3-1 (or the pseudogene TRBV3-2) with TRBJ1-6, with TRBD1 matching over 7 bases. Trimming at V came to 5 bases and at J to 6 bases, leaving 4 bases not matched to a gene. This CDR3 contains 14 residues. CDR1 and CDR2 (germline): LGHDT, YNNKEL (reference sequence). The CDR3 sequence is CASSSRGSNSPLHF. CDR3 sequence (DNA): TGTGCCAGCAGCTCCAGGGGGTCTAATTCACCCCTCCACTTT.

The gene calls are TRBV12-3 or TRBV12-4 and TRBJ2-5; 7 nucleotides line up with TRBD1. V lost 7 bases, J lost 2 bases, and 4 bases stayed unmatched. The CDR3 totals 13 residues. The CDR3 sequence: CASTGQQQETQYF. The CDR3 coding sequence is TGTGCCAGCACGGGACAGCAACAAGAGACCCAGTACTTC.

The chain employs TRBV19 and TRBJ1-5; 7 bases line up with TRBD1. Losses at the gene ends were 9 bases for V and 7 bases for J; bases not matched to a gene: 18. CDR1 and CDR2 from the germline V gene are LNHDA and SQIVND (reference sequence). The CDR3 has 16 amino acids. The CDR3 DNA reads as TGTGCCAGCCGAGAGGGTCACAGGGGAGCAAGACAGCCCCAGCATTTT. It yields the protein CASREGHRGARQPQHF.

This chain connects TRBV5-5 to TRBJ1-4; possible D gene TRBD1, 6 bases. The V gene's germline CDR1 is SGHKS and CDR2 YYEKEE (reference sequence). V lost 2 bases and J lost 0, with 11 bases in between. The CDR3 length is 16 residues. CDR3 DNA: TGTGCCAGCAGCTTAGGAGACAGGTCAACTAATGAAAAACTGTTTTTT. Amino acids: CASSLGDRSTNEKLFF.

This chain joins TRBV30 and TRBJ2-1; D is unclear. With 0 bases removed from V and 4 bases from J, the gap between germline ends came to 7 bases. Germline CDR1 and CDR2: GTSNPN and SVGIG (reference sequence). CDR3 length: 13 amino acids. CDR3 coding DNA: TGTGCCTGGAGTGTACTGATTTACAATGAGCAGTTCTTC. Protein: CAWSVLIYNEQFF.

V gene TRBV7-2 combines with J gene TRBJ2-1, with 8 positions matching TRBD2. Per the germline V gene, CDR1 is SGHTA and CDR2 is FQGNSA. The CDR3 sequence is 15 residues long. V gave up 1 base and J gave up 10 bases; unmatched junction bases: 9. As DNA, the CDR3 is TGTGCCAGCAGCTTAGACGGGACTAGAGGGGCGGAGCAGTTCTTC. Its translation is CASSLDGTRGAEQFF.

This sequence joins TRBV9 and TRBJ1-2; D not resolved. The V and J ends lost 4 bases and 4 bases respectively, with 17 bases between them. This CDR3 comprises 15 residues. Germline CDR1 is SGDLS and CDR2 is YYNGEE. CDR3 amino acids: CASSTSRDKIYGYTF. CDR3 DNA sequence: TGTGCCAGCAGCACGAGTAGAGACAAGATCTATGGCTACACCTTC.

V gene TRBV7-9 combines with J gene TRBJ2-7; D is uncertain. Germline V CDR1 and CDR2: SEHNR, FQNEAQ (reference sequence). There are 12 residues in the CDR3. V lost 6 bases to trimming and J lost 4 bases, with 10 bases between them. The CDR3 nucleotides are TGTGCCAGCAGTACGTCCGGGTACGAGCAGTACTTC. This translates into CASSTSGYEQYF.

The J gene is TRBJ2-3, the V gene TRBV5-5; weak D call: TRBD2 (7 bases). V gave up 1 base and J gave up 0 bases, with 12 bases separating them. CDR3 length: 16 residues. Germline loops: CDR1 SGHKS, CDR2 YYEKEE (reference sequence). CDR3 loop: CASSLRGGPSTDTQYF. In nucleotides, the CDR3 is TGTGCCAGCAGCTTGAGGGGGGGACCTAGCACAGATACGCAGTATTTT.

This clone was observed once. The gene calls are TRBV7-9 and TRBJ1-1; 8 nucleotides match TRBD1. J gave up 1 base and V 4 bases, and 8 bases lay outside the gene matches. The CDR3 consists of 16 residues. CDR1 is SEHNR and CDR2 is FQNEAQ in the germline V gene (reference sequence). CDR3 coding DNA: TGTGCCAGCAGCTACGCCCTCGGGACAGGGAACACTGAAGCTTTCTTT. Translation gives CASSYALGTGNTEAFF.

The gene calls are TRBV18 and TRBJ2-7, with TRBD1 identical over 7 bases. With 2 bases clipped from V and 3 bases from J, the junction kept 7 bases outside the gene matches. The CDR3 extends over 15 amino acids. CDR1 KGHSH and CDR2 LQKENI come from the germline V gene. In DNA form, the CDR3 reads TGTGCCAGCTCACCAGACTCAACAGGGGTCTACGAGCAGTACTTC. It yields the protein CASSPDSTGVYEQYF. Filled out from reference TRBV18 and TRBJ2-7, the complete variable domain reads NAGVMQNPRHLVRRRGQEARLRCSPMKGHSHVYWYRQLPEEGLKFMVYLQKENIIDESGMPKERFSAEFPKEGPSILRIQQVVRGDSAAYFCASSPDSTGVYEQYFGPGTRLTVT.

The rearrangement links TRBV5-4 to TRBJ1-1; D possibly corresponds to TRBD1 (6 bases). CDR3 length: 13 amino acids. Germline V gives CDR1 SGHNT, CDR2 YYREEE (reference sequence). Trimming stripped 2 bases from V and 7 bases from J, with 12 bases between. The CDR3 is CASSFQQGGEAFF. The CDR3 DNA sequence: TGTGCCAGCAGCTTTCAACAGGGCGGTGAAGCTTTCTTT. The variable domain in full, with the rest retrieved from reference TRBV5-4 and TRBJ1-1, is ETGVTQSPTHLIKTRGQQVTLRCSSQSGHNTVSWYQQALGQGPQFIFQYYREEENGRGNFPPRFSGLQFPNYSSELNVNALELDDSALYLCASSFQQGGEAFFGQGTRLTVV.

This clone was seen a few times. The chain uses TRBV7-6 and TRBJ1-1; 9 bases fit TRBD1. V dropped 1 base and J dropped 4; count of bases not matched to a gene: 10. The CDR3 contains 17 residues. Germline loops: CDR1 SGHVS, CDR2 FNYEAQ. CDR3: CASSLGSYLTGGTEAFF. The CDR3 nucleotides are TGTGCCAGCAGCTTAGGGTCCTACTTGACAGGGGGCACTGAAGCTTTCTTT.

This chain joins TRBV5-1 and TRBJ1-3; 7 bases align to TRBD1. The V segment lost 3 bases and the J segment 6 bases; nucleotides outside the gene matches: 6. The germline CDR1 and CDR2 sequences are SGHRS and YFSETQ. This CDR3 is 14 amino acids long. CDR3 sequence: CASSWGTEANTIYF. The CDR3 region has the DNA TGCGCCAGCAGCTGGGGGACAGAAGCAAACACCATATATTTT.

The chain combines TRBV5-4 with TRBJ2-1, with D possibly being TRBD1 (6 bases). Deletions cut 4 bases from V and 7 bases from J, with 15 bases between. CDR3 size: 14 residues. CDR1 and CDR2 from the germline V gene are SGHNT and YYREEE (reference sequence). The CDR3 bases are TGTGCCAGCAGCCCCAGGGGCAGGGAGAATGAGCAGTTCTTC. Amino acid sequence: CASSPRGRENEQFF. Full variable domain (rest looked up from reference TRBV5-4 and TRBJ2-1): ETGVTQSPTHLIKTRGQQVTLRCSSQSGHNTVSWYQQALGQGPQFIFQYYREEENGRGNFPPRFSGLQFPNYSSELNVNALELDDSALYLCASSPRGRENEQFFGPGTRLTVL.

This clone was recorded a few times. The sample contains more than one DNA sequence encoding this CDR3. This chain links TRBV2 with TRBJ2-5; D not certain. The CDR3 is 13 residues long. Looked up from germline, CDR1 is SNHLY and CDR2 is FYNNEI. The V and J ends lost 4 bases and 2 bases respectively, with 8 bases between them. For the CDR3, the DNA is TGTGCCAGCAGTGGCGGCTGGCAAGAGACCCAGTACTTC. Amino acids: CASSGGWQETQYF.

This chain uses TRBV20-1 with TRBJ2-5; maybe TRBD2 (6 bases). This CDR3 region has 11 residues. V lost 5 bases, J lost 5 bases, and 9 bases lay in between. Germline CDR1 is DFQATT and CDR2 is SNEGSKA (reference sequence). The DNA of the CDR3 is TGCAGTGCTCTTGGGGGGGAGACCCAGTACTTC. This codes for CSALGGETQYF.

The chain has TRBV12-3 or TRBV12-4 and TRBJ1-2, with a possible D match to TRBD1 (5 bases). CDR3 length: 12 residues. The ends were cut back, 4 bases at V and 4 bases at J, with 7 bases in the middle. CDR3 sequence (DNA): TGTGCCAGCAGTTCGACAGTCTATGGCTACACCTTC. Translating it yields CASSSTVYGYTF.

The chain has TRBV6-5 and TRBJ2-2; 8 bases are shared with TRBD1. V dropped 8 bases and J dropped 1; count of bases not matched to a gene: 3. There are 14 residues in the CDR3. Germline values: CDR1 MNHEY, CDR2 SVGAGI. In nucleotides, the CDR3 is TGTGCCAGCCAAGGGACAGGGAACACCGGGGAGCTGTTTTTT. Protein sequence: CASQGTGNTGELFF.

CDR3 loop: CASSLVLSSYEQYF. As DNA, the CDR3 is TGTGCCAGCAGCTTAGTACTGAGCTCCTACGAGCAGTACTTC. This chain links TRBV7-2 with TRBJ2-7, with D unclear. The CDR3 has 14 amino acids. Trimming stripped 1 base from V and 0 bases from J, with 7 bases between. Germline values: CDR1 SGHTA, CDR2 FQGNSA.